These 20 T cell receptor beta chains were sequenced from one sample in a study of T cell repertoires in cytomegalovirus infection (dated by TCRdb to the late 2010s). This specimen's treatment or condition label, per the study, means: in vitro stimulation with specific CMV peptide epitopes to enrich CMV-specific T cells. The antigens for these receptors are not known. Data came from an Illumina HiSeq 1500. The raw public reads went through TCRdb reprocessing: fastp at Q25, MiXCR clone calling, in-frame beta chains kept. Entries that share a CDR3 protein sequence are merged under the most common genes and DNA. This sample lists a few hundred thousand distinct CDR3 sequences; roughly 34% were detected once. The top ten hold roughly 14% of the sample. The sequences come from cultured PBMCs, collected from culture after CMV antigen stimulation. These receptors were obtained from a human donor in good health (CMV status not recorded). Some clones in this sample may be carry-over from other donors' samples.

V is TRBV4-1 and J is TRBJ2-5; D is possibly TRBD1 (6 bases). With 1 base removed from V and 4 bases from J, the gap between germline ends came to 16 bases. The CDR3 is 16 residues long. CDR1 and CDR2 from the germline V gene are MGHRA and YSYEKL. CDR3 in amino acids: CASSQGLGGEVETQYF. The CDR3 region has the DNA TGCGCCAGCAGCCAAGGCTTAGGGGGTGAGGTAGAGACCCAGTACTTC.

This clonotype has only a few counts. The CDR3 region is CASSQDTSGGYNEQFF. Written as DNA, the CDR3 is TGCGCCAGCAGCCAAGATACTAGCGGAGGATACAATGAGCAGTTCTTC. The V gene is TRBV4-3, the J gene TRBJ2-1; 8 bases are a match to TRBD2. The germline CDR1 and CDR2 sequences are LGHNA and YSLEER. V trimming: 0 bases; J trimming: 4 bases; junction bases outside the gene matches: 5. This CDR3 region has 16 residues.

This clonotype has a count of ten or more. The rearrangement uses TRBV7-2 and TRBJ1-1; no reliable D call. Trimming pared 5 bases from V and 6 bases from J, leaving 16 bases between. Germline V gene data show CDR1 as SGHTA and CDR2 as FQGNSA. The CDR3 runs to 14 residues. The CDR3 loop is CASSPVGRAAEAFF. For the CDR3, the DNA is TGTGCCAGCAGCCCGGTTGGGCGTGCGGCTGAAGCTTTCTTT.

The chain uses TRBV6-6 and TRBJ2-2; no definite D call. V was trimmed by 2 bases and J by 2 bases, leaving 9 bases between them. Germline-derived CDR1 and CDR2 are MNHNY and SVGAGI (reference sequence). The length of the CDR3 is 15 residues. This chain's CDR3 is CASSYQITNTGELFF. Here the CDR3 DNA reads TGTGCCAGCAGTTACCAAATTACTAACACCGGGGAGCTGTTTTTT.

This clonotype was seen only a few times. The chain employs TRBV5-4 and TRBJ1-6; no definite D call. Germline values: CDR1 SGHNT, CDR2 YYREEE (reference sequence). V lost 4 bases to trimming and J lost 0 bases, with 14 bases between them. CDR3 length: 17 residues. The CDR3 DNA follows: TGTGCCAGCAGCCTATACATACGGAGCTCCTATAATTCACCCCTCCACTTT. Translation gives CASSLYIRSSYNSPLHF.

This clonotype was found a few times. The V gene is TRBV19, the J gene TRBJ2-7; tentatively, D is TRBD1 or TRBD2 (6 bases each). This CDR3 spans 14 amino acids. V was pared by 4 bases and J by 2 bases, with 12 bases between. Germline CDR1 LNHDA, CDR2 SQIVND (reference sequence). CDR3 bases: TGTGCCAGTAGTAAGGGGGGCACCACCTACGAGCAGTACTTC. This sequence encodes CASSKGGTTYEQYF.

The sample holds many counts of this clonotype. Here the CDR3 DNA reads TGTGCCAGCAGCACTCACCTCCTTGGACAGGGAAATCAGCCCCAGCATTTT. The encoded protein is CASSTHLLGQGNQPQHF. This sequence joins TRBV7-2 and TRBJ1-5, with 8 positions matching TRBD1. The CDR3 is 17 residues long. V was pared by 5 bases and J by 4 bases, with 13 bases of the junction left unmatched. Germline V gene lookup returns CDR1 SGHTA and CDR2 FQGNSA. The entire variable domain, with the rest obtained from reference TRBV7-2 and TRBJ1-5, is as follows: GAGVSQSPSNKVTEKGKDVELRCDPISGHTALYWYRQSLGQGLEFLIYFQGNSAPDKSGLPSDRFSAERTGGSVSTLTIQRTQQEDSAVYLCASSTHLLGQGNQPQHFGDGTRLSIL.

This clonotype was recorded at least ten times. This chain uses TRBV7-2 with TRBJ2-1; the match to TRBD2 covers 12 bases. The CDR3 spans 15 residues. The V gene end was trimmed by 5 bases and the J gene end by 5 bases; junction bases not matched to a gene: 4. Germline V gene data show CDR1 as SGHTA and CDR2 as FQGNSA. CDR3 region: CASSTRTSGNNEQFF. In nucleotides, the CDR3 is TGTGCCAGCAGCACGAGGACTAGCGGGAACAATGAGCAGTTCTTC.

The CDR3 nucleotides are TGTGCCAGCAGGCAGACCACGGATACGCAGTATTTT. Translated, it gives CASRQTTDTQYF. The chain has TRBV6-5 and TRBJ2-3, with D uncertain. V gave up 6 bases and J gave up 6 bases, with 10 bases separating them. Germline CDR1 is MNHEY and CDR2 is SVGAGI. The CDR3 is 12 residues long.

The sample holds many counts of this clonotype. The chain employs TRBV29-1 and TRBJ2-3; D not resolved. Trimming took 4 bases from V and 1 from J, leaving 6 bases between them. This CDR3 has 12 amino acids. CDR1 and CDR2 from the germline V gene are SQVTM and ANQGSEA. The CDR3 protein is CSVVQGTDTQYF. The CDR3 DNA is TGCAGCGTTGTTCAGGGCACAGATACGCAGTATTTT.

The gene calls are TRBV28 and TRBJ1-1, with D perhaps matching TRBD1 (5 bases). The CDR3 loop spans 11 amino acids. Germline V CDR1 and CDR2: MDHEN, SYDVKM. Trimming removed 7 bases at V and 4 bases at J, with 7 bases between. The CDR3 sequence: CASKRGTEAFF. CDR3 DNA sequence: TGTGCCAGCAAAAGGGGCACTGAAGCTTTCTTT.

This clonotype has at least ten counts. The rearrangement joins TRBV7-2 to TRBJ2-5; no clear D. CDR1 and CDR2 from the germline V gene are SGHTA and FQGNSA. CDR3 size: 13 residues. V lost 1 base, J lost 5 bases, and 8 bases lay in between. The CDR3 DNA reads TGTGCCAGCAGCTTAGGACCTATCGAGACCCAGTACTTC. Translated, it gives CASSLGPIETQYF.

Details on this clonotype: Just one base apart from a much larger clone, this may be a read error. The chain's CDR3 is CASSINWGQETQYF. CDR3 coding DNA: TGTGCCAGCAGCATTAACTGGGGACAAGAGACCCAGTACTTC. J is TRBJ2-5 and V is TRBV7-2, with D uncertain. CDR1 and CDR2 (germline): SGHTA, FQGNSA. The CDR3 has 14 amino acids. V lost 5 bases to trimming and J lost 2 bases, with 12 bases between them.

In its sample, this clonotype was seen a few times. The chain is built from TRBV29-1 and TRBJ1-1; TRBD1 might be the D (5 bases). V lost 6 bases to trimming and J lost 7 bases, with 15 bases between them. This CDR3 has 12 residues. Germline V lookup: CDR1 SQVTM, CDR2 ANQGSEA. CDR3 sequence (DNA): TGCAGCGTGACGGACGGGGGAGTTGAAGCTTTCTTT. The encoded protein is CSVTDGGVEAFF.

CDR3 sequence (DNA): TGTGCCAGCAGCCTCGACAGGGACACAGATACGCAGTATTTT. This encodes CASSLDRDTDTQYF. The chain joins TRBV7-9 to TRBJ2-3, with 7 bases fitting TRBD1. CDR1 is SEHNR and CDR2 is FQNEAQ in the germline V gene (reference sequence). CDR3 length: 14 residues. The V gene end was trimmed by 5 bases and the J gene end by 2 bases; junction bases not matched to a gene: 4.

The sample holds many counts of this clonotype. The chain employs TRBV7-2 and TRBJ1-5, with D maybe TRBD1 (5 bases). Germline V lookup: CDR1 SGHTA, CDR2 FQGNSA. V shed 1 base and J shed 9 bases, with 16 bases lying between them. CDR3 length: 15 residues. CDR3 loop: CASSLEGLTGGPQHF. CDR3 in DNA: TGTGCCAGCAGCTTAGAGGGGCTGACGGGTGGGCCCCAGCATTTT. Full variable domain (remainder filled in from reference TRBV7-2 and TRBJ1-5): GAGVSQSPSNKVTEKGKDVELRCDPISGHTALYWYRQSLGQGLEFLIYFQGNSAPDKSGLPSDRFSAERTGGSVSTLTIQRTQQEDSAVYLCASSLEGLTGGPQHFGDGTRLSIL.

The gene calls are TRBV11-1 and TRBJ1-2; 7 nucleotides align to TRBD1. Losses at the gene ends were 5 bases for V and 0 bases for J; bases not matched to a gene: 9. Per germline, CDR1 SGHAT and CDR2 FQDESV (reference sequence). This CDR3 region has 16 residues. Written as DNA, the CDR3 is TGTGCCAGCAGCGCGGGTGGGACAGATTCTAACTATGGCTACACCTTC. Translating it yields CASSAGGTDSNYGYTF.

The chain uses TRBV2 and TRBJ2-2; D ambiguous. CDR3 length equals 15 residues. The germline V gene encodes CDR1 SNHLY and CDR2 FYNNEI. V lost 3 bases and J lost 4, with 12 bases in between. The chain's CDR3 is CASSEFGQVTGELFF. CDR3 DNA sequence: TGTGCCAGCAGTGAGTTCGGGCAGGTCACCGGGGAGCTGTTTTTT.

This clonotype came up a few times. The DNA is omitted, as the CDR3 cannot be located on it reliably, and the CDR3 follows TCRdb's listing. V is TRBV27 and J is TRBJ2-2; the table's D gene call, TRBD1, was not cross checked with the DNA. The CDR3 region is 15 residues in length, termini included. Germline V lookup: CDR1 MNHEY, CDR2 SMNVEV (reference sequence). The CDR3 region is CASSILGGRTGELFF.

This CDR3 is CASSARTSGSYYEQFF. The CDR3 region has the DNA TGTGCCAGTAGTGCACGGACTAGCGGGAGTTATTATGAGCAGTTCTTC. This chain connects TRBV19 to TRBJ2-1; 13 bases are a match to TRBD2. Germline CDR1 and CDR2: LNHDA and SQIVND (reference sequence). After removal of 5 bases from V and 8 bases from J, the junction contained 9 bases not matched to a gene. This CDR3 has 16 amino acids.